The entry below gives a single T cell receptor (beta chain) sequence along with its context. Its antigen is unidentified. Separate sequencing covered autoproliferating (CFSE-dim) and non-proliferating (CFSE-high) T cells from stimulus-free culture. Pooled replicate wells came from some 50 million CFSE-labeled PBMCs cultured around seven days without stimulus. Repertoires were generated with immunoSEQ multiplex PCR, while TCRdb's copy carries only in-frame clones and drops some. The sample lists about 42,000 clones; approximately 80% were seen once. The sample originates from a study of memory B cells and T cells in multiple sclerosis. Findings of the study overall: Shared clonotype counts depended on differing compartment clone-set sizes and were normalized.

Germline V CDR1 and CDR2: SGHRS, YFSETQ. V dropped 0 bases and J dropped 2; count of bases not matched to a gene: 6. The CDR3 sequence is 16 residues long. The chain joins TRBV5-1 to TRBJ2-7; the match to TRBD1 covers 9 bases. Material: PBMCs from blood kept in culture. This clonotype originated in a human donor with multiple sclerosis. The CDR3 loop reads CASSLGDRVGPYEQYF. The CDR3 DNA sequence: TGCGCCAGCAGCTTGGGGGACAGGGTGGGGCCCTACGAGCAGTACTTC.